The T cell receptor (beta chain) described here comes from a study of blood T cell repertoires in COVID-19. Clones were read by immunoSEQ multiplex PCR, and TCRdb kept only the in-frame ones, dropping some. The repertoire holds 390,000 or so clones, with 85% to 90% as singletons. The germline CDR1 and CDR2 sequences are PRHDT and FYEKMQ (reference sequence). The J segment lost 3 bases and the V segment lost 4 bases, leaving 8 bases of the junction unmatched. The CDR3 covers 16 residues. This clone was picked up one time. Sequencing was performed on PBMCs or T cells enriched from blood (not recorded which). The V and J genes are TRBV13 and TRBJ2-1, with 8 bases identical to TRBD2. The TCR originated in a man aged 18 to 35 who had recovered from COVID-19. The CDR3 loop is CASSCEREFIYNEQFF. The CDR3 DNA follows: TGTGCCAGCAGCTGCGAGCGGGAGTTTATCTACAATGAGCAGTTCTTC.